The 3 T cell receptor beta chains in this list originate from one sample, sequenced in a study of PD-1 blockade in classical Hodgkin lymphoma. The time point: newly diagnosed, previously untreated cHL patient sample. PBMCs, once thawed, yielded CD8+ T cells isolated by magnetic negative selection. Assay used: immunoSEQ multiplex PCR; TCRdb lists only in-frame clones, some missing. The sample lists over 20,000 clones, 85% to 90% occurring once. Sequenced: CD8+ T cells from blood. The receptor set was obtained from a human donor with classical Hodgkin lymphoma.

V is TRBV4-3 and J is TRBJ1-1, with a tentative D call TRBD1 (5 bases). This CDR3 has 15 amino acids. V lost 2 bases and J lost 4, with 14 bases in between. Per the germline V gene, CDR1 is LGHNA and CDR2 is YSLEER. In nucleotides, the CDR3 is TGCGCCAGCAGCCAAAACCACCAGGGCTTCACTGAAGCTTTCTTT. Residues: CASSQNHQGFTEAFF.

This chain uses TRBV6-6 with TRBJ1-1, with D possibly matching TRBD1 (6 bases). V shed 6 bases and J shed 4 bases, with 12 bases lying between them. CDR1 and CDR2 from the germline V gene are MNHNY and SVGAGI (reference sequence). This CDR3 has 13 amino acids. DNA of the CDR3: TGTGCCAGCAGCTACACAGGGACCACTGAAGCTTTCTTT. This encodes CASSYTGTTEAFF.

This chain joins TRBV5-1 and TRBJ2-7, with 7 bases that match TRBD2. The CDR3 runs to 15 residues. Germline V gives CDR1 SGHRS, CDR2 YFSETQ. V gave up 0 bases and J gave up 2 bases; unmatched junction bases: 5. CDR3 in DNA: TGCGCCAGCAGCTTGGGGCTAGCGGCAACCTACGAGCAGTACTTC. It is translated as CASSLGLAATYEQYF. The whole variable domain, filled in from reference TRBV5-1 and TRBJ2-7, reads KAGVTQTPRYLIKTRGQQVTLSCSPISGHRSVSWYQQTPGQGLQFLFEYFSETQRNKGNFPGRFSGRQFSNSRSEMNVSTLELGDSALYLCASSLGLAATYEQYFGPGTRLTVT.